This TCR beta chain was recovered during a study of T-cell reconstitution after alpha-beta-depleted transplantation in children. Germline CDR1 is MDHEN and CDR2 is SYDVKM. V was pared by 8 bases and J by 5 bases, with 4 bases of the junction left unmatched. The CDR3 length is 13 residues. The TCRbeta library incorporated unique molecular identifiers. A single record per CDR3 protein comes from TCRdb applying MiXCR to the PCR reads. The data hold 600,000 to 700,000 distinct CDR3 sequences, with around 16% observed a single time. The rearrangement uses TRBV28 and TRBJ2-7; TRBD2 aligns across 12 bases. The input for sequencing was PBMCs from the stem cell graft donor, taken from the stem cell graft. This sequence was found in a human donor who donated a stem cell graft to a child with acute myeloid leukemia. The CDR3 DNA reads TGTGCCAGCGCTAGCGGGGGGGCCCACGAGCAGTACGTC. This gives the protein CASASGGAHEQYV.